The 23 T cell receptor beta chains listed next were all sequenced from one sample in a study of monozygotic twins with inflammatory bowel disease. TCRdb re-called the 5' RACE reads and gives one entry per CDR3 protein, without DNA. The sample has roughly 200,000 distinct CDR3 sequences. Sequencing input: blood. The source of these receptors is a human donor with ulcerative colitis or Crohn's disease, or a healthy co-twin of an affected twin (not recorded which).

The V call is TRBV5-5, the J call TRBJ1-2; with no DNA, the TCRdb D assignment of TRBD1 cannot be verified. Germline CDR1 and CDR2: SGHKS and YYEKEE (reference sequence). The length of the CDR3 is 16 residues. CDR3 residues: CASSYETGLDNYGYTF.

CDR3 region: CASTNPSLPGEQFF. The chain recombines TRBV3-1 with TRBJ2-1; with no DNA, the TCRdb D assignment of TRBD1 cannot be verified. CDR1 and CDR2 from the germline V gene are LGHDT and YNNKEL (reference sequence). The CDR3 spans 14 residues.

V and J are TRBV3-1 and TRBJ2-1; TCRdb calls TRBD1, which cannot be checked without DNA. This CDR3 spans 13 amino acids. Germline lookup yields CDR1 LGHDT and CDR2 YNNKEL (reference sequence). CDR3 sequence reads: CASSQPTGNEQFF.

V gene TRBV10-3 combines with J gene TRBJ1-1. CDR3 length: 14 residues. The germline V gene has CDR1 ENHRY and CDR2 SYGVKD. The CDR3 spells CAISGGPLGDEAFF.

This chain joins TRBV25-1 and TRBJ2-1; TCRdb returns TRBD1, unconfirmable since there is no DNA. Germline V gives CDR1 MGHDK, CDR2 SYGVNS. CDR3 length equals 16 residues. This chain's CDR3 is CASSEFGAGSEGEQFF.

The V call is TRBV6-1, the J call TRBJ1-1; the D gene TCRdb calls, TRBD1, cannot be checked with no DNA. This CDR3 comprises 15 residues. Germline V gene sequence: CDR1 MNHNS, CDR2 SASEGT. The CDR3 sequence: CASRTDRSRVAEAFF.

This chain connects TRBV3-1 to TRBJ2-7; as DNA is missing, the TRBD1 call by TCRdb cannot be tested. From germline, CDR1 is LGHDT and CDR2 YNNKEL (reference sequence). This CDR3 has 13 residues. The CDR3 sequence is CASSRQLINEQYF.

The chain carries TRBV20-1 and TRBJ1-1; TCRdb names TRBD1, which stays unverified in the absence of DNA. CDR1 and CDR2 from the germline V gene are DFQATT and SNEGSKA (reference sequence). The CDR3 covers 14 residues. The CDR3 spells CSAKNPRDNTEAFF.

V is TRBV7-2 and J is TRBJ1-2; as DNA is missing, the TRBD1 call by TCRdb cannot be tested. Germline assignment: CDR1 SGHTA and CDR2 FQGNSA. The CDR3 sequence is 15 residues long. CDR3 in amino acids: CASSLISDRGGGYTF.

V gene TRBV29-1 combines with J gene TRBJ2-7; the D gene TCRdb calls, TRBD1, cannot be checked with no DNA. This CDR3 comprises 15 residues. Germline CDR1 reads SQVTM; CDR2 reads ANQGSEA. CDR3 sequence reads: CSVEGQVGNKYEQYF.

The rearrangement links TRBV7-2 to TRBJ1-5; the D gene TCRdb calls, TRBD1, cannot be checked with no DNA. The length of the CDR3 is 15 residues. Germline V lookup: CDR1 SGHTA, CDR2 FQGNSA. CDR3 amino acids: CASSLEGYSNQPQHF.

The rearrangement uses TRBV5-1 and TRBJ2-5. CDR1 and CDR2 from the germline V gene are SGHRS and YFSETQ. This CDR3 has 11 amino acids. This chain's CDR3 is CASSRQETQYF.

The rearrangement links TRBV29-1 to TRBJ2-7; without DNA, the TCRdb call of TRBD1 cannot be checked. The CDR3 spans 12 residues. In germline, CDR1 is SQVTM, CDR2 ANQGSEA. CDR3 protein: CSVRHTGYEQYF.

This CDR3 is CASSLAPRGGEQFF. The chain recombines TRBV12-3 or TRBV12-4 with TRBJ2-1; checking the TCRdb D call of TRBD1 is not possible without DNA. This CDR3 spans 14 amino acids.

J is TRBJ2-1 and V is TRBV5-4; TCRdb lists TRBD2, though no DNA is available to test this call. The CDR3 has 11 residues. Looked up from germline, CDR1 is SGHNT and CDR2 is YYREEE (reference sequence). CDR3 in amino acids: CASSSTSEQFF.

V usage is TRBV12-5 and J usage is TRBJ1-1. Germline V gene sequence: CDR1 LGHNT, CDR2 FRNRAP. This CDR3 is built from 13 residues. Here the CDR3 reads CASGLGTPLGAFF.

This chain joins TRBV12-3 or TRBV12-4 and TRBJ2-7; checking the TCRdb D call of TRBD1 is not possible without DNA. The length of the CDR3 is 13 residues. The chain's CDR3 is CASSPGQLDEQYF.

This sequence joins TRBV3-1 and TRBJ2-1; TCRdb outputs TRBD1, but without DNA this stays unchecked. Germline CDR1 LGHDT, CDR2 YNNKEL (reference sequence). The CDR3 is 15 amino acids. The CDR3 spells CASSPTRDSYNEQFF.

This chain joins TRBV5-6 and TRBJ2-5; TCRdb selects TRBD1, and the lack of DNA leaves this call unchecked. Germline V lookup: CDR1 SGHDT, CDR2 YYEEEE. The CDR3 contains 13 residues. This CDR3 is CASSLGRLETQYF.

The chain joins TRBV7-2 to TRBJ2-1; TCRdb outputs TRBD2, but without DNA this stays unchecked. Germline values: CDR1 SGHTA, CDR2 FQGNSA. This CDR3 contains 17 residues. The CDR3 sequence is CASSSLAGGSSNNEQFF.

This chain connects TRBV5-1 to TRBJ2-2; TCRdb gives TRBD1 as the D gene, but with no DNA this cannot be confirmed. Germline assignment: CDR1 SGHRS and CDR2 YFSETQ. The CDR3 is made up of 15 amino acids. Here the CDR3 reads CASSAGQPNTGELFF.

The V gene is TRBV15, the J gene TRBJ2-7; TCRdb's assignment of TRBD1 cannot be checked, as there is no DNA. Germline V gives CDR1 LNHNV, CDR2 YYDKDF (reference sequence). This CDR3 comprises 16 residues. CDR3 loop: CATSSTGQTNTYEQYF. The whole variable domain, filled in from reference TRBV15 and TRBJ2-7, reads DAMVIQNPRYQVTQFGKPVTLSCSQTLNHNVMYWYQQKSSQAPKLLFHYYDKDFNNEADTPDNFQSRRPNTSFCFLDIRSPGLGDTAMYLCATSSTGQTNTYEQYFGPGTRLTVT.

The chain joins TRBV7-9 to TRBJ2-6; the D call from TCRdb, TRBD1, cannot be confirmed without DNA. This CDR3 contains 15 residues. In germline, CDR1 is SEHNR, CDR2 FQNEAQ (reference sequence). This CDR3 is CASVHRVTGANVLTF.